Below, 14 T cell receptor beta chains from the same sample are listed, as sequenced in a study of Graves' ophthalmopathy and Graves' hyperthyroidism. Amplification targeted the TCR beta CDR3 regions, with RNA transcripts as the source material. First-round RT-PCR relied on HTBI primers, and a second-round multiplex PCR came next. From the multiplex PCR reads, TCRdb called clonotypes with MiXCR, one entry per CDR3 protein. The table lists 650,000 to 900,000 distinct CDR3 sequences, roughly 40% of them singletons, with around 40% in the top ten. The source material was peripheral blood. All receptors derive from an adult man with Graves' ophthalmopathy.

The chain recombines TRBV7-9 with TRBJ2-7, with D perhaps matching TRBD1 (5 bases). Germline values: CDR1 SEHNR, CDR2 FQNEAQ (reference sequence). This CDR3 has 15 amino acids. Between the trimmed V and J ends, which lost 1 base and 6 bases, there was a span of 16 bases. The CDR3 is CASSLGQGFHPEQYF. As DNA, the CDR3 is TGTGCCAGCAGCTTAGGTCAGGGATTCCACCCCGAGCAGTACTTC.

The chain has TRBV19 and TRBJ1-4; D is ambiguous. The CDR3 totals 15 residues. Germline values: CDR1 LNHDA, CDR2 SQIVND (reference sequence). The ends were cut back, 3 bases at V and 4 bases at J, with 12 bases in the middle. CDR3 loop: CASSITWQDNEKLFF. CDR3 coding DNA: TGTGCCAGTAGTATTACTTGGCAGGATAATGAAAAACTGTTTTTT.

The rearrangement joins TRBV29-1 to TRBJ1-2; unclear D gene. The germline V gene encodes CDR1 SQVTM and CDR2 ANQGSEA. The CDR3 has 11 amino acids. V lost 8 bases and J 2 bases, leaving 9 bases between the germline ends. The CDR3: CSLLDNYGYTF. CDR3 DNA: TGCAGCCTCCTAGACAACTATGGCTACACCTTC.

This chain connects TRBV19 to TRBJ2-2; 9 nucleotides agree with TRBD1. CDR1 is LNHDA, CDR2 SQIVND, per germline (reference sequence). V trimming: 5 bases; J trimming: 5 bases; junction bases outside the gene matches: 12. CDR3 length: 17 residues. For the CDR3, the DNA is TGTGCCAGTAGTTGGTCGACAGGGGGAGGATATACCGGGGAGCTGTTTTTT. This codes for CASSWSTGGGYTGELFF.

This clonotype has a single count. Since no conserved phenylalanine or tryptophan closes the CDR3, a read error is the likely cause. The DNA is left out, because the CDR3 cannot be placed on it with certainty; the CDR3 is given as TCRdb lists it. The rearrangement uses TRBV10-3 and TRBJ2-6; the table's D call, TRBD1, has no DNA check behind it. Counting both end residues, the CDR3 totals 13 amino acids. The germline CDR1 and CDR2 sequences are ENHRY and SYGVKD. The CDR3 here is CAISESSSGQGNI.

The chain joins TRBV19 to TRBJ1-5; D uncertain. Germline lookup yields CDR1 LNHDA and CDR2 SQIVND (reference sequence). V was cut by 6 bases and J by 0 bases, with 12 bases left in between. This CDR3 comprises 15 residues. In nucleotides, the CDR3 is TGTGCCAGTAGCGCATTCCGGGTTAGCAATCAGCCCCAGCATTTT. Its translation is CASSAFRVSNQPQHF.

This clonotype was seen a handful of times. The chain carries TRBV7-2 and TRBJ2-2; D unresolved. V dropped 5 bases and J dropped 2 bases, with 9 bases sitting between them. The CDR3 covers 14 residues. Germline CDR1 and CDR2: SGHTA and FQGNSA. CDR3 nucleotides: TGTGCCAGCAGCCCCCCCCTTAACACCGGGGAGCTGTTTTTT. Its translation: CASSPPLNTGELFF.

The V and J genes are TRBV20-1 and TRBJ2-7; 9 bases agree with TRBD2. The J segment lost 7 bases and the V segment lost 6 bases, leaving 10 bases of the junction unmatched. The CDR3 runs 13 residues. CDR1 and CDR2 from the germline V gene are DFQATT and SNEGSKA (reference sequence). CDR3 coding DNA: TGCAGTGCGGACCCGGGACTAGCTGTGGAGCAGTACTTC. It yields the protein CSADPGLAVEQYF.

In its sample, this clonotype was seen many times. The chain's CDR3 is CASSLGGLHRETQYF. The CDR3 DNA reads as TGTGCCAGCAGCCTAGGGGGCCTCCACAGGGAGACCCAGTACTTC. V and J are TRBV7-8 and TRBJ2-5; 7 nucleotides agree with TRBD1. The length of the CDR3 is 15 residues. Germline V lookup: CDR1 SGHVS, CDR2 FQNEAQ. The V and J ends lost 5 bases and 5 bases, in that order; junction bases with no gene match: 11.

The V and J genes are TRBV2 and TRBJ2-7; 10 nucleotides match TRBD2. The junction had 9 bases not matched to a gene; V was cut back by 6 bases and J by 7 bases. CDR1 is SNHLY, CDR2 FYNNEI, per germline. The CDR3 loop spans 14 amino acids. In DNA form, the CDR3 reads TGTGCCAGCAGGAGGACTAGCGGATACAATGAGCAGTACTTC. It specifies CASRRTSGYNEQYF.

As to this clonotype: This may stem from a read error, because a much larger clone lies one nucleotide away. The V call is TRBV7-9, the J call TRBJ1-1, with 7 bases matching TRBD1. This CDR3 spans 15 amino acids. V was pared by 3 bases and J by 10 bases, with 14 bases of the junction left unmatched. CDR1 SEHNR and CDR2 FQNEAQ come from the germline V gene (reference sequence). The CDR3 DNA sequence: TGTGCCAGCAGCTTTTCCACCGGGGCAGGGGGGAGAGCTTTCTTT. Translating it yields CASSFSTGAGGRAFF.

This clonotype has a count of ten or more. V usage is TRBV2 and J usage is TRBJ1-5, with TRBD1 identical over 10 bases. CDR3 size: 14 residues. With 7 bases clipped from V and 15 bases from J, the junction kept 15 bases outside the gene matches. Germline-derived CDR1 and CDR2 are SNHLY and FYNNEI. The chain's CDR3 is CASTGQGTRSRWHF. DNA of the CDR3: TGTGCCAGCACGGGACAGGGGACCCGGAGCCGATGGCATTTT.

About this clonotype: A read error may account for a junction end that differs from germline. The J gene is TRBJ2-5, the V gene TRBV9; TRBD2 matches 11 bases. Germline assignment: CDR1 SGDLS and CDR2 YYNGEE. The CDR3 has 16 amino acids. CDR3 nucleotide sequence: TGTGTCAGCAGCCCCAATAGCGGGAGGGCCATGGAGACCCAGTACTTC. Its protein product is CVSSPNSGRAMETQYF. Variable domain in full (rest from reference TRBV9 and TRBJ2-5): DSGVTQTPKHLITATGQRVTLRCSPRSGDLSVYWYQQSLDQGLQFLIQYYNGEERAKGNILERFSAQQFPDLHSELNLSSLELGDSALYFCVSSPNSGRAMETQYFGPGTRLLVL.

The table lists this clonotype with a few counts. V is TRBV7-9 and J is TRBJ1-2; maybe TRBD1 (5 bases). The ends were cut back, 5 bases at V and 2 bases at J, with 12 bases in the middle. The V gene's germline CDR1 is SEHNR and CDR2 FQNEAQ (reference sequence). The CDR3 totals 14 residues. CDR3 protein: CASSQGELNYGYTF. CDR3 sequence (DNA): TGTGCCAGCAGCCAAGGGGAATTAAACTATGGCTACACCTTC.